The rows below give T cell receptor beta chains drawn from one sample of a study of Ad26.COV2.S vaccination and SARS-CoV-2 variants. Sequencing used immunoSEQ multiplex PCR; TCRdb keeps in-frame clones, though not all of them. Of roughly 450,000 clones in the sample, 80% to 95% were seen once. The source was peripheral blood, collected in a trial of Ad26.COV2.S vaccine versus placebo. These receptors were obtained from a person between 18 and 65 years old who received the Ad26.COV2.S COVID-19 vaccine or a placebo. The CDR3 runs from the conserved cysteine through the conserved F or W. Each record gives: D gene, clone size, V gene, J gene, CDR3 protein, CDR3 DNA. D genes are given only for firm matches. Part of the rows lack a size; the others show once, few, many or a class for expanded clones.

-	-	TRBV29-1	TRBJ2-5	CSVELGIETQYF	TGCAGCGTTGAATTGGGCATAGAGACCCAGTACTTC
-	-	TRBV5-6	TRBJ2-7	CASSLRAPYEQYF	TGTGCCAGCAGCTTGAGGGCCCCCTACGAGCAGTACTTC
-	-	TRBV11-2	TRBJ1-3	CASSQSHGNTIYF	TGTGCCAGCAGCCAGTCGCACGGAAACACCATATATTTT
-	once	TRBV5-8	TRBJ2-7	CASSLAGTYEQYF	TGTGCCAGCAGCTTGGCCGGAACCTACGAGCAGTACTTC
-	-	TRBV30	TRBJ2-7	CAWSVGQGYEQYF	TGTGCCTGGAGTGTAGGGCAGGGCTACGAGCAGTACTTC
TRBD2	-	TRBV5-1	TRBJ2-1	CASSPLRGTSGDNEQFF	TGCGCCAGCAGCCCCCTCCGGGGGACTAGCGGGGACAATGAGCAGTTCTTC
-	once	TRBV5-4	TRBJ2-7	CASSPFGGRSSYEQYF	TGTGCCAGCAGCCCTTTTGGGGGACGGAGCTCCTACGAGCAGTACTTC
TRBD2	-	TRBV5-1	TRBJ2-2	CASTQRGANTGELFF	TGCGCCAGCACCCAGCGGGGCGCGAACACCGGGGAGCTGTTTTTT
-	-	TRBV6-5	TRBJ2-5	CATLRAPQETQYF	TGTGCCACTCTTAGGGCGCCACAAGAGACCCAGTACTTC
-	-	TRBV30	TRBJ1-4	CAWSPGEGRKLFF	TGTGCCTGGAGTCCAGGGGAGGGCCGAAAACTGTTTTTT
-	few	TRBV7-2	TRBJ2-7	CASSLGFGSEQYF	TGTGCCAGCAGCTTAGGATTTGGATCCGAGCAGTACTTC
TRBD2	-	TRBV7-6	TRBJ2-7	CASSPRQAGGNYEQYF	TGTGCCAGCAGCCCGAGACAAGCGGGAGGGAACTACGAGCAGTACTTC